Listed below are T cell receptor beta chains from one sample, sequenced in a study of blood T cell repertoires in COVID-19. Here immunoSEQ multiplex PCR was the method, and the copy in TCRdb shows in-frame clones only, minus some. The repertoire holds under 110,000 clones, with approximately 81% as singletons. The sequencing input was peripheral blood. These receptors came from a woman in her 70s with active or convalescent COVID-19. The CDR3 runs from the conserved cysteine through the conserved F or W. A D gene is named only where the DNA matches it firmly. Where a row states a size, it is once, few, many or the class of an expanded clone; other rows omit it.

J	D	size	V	CDR3	DNA
TRBJ1-1	TRBD1	NA	TRBV7-2	CASSSSQGGNAEAFF	TGTGCCAGCAGCTCGAGCCAGGGGGGAAACGCTGAAGCTTTCTTT
TRBJ1-5	NA	NA	TRBV2	CASSPDSGYSNQPQHF	TGTGCCAGCAGTCCCGATTCGGGGTATAGCAATCAGCCCCAGCATTTT
TRBJ2-7	NA	NA	TRBV4-3	CASSQEIDRISYEQYF	TGCGCCAGCAGCCAAGAGATAGACAGGATATCCTACGAGCAGTACTTC
TRBJ2-1	NA	NA	TRBV3-1/TRBV3-2	CASSQETDEQFF	TGTGCCAGCAGCCAAGAAACGGATGAGCAGTTCTTC
TRBJ1-3	TRBD1	NA	TRBV30	CAWVKQGAGNTIYF	TGTGCCTGGGTGAAGCAGGGGGCTGGAAACACCATATATTTT
TRBJ2-2	NA	once	TRBV5-5	CASSPQGLNAGELFF	TGTGCCAGCAGCCCCCAGGGGTTGAATGCCGGGGAGCTGTTTTTT
TRBJ1-6	NA	NA	TRBV19	CASSIADSYPLSSPLHF	TGTGCCAGTAGTATAGCGGACAGTTATCCCCTATCTTCACCCCTCCACTTT
TRBJ2-1	NA	NA	TRBV11-2	CASSSRAPGLSSYNEQFF	TGTGCCAGCAGCTCCCGGGCCCCGGGACTCAGCTCCTACAATGAGCAGTTCTTC
TRBJ2-5	TRBD1	NA	TRBV3-1/TRBV3-2	CASSLPRRQGWCETQYF	TGTGCCAGCAGCTTACCTCGTAGACAGGGGTGGTGCGAGACCCAGTACTTC
TRBJ1-1	NA	NA	TRBV7-2	CASTSLDGINTEAFF	TGTGCCAGCACCTCCCTGGACGGGATCAACACTGAAGCTTTCTTT
TRBJ1-3	TRBD1	NA	TRBV11-2	CASSRDRVESGNTIYF	TGTGCCAGCAGCCGCGACAGGGTGGAATCTGGAAACACCATATATTTT
TRBJ1-2	TRBD1	NA	TRBV20-1	CSASPRTGGGYGYTF	TGCAGTGCTAGTCCCCGGACAGGGGGTGGCTATGGCTACACCTTC
TRBJ2-1	NA	NA	TRBV12-5	CASGLVRNTGQFF	TGTGCTAGTGGTTTGGTACGGAATACGGGGCAGTTCTTC
TRBJ2-3	NA	NA	TRBV6-5	CASSYFLSGDTQYF	TGTGCCAGCAGTTACTTTCTATCGGGAGATACGCAGTATTTT
TRBJ2-7	NA	NA	TRBV11-2	CASSRRSTYEQYF	TGTGCCAGCAGCCGGAGGTCCACCTACGAGCAGTACTTC
TRBJ1-4	NA	NA	TRBV5-1	CASSPSGQNNEKLFF	TGCGCCAGCAGCCCCTCAGGACAGAATAATGAAAAACTGTTTTTT
TRBJ2-5	TRBD1	NA	TRBV5-1	CASSPLTRTGEGTQYF	TGCGCCAGCAGCCCTTTAACACGGACAGGGGAGGGGACCCAGTACTTC
TRBJ2-1	TRBD2	once	TRBV2	CASSETASGSKDNEQFF	TGTGCCAGCAGTGAAACGGCTAGCGGGAGTAAAGACAATGAGCAGTTCTTC
TRBJ2-7	TRBD2	once	TRBV27	CASSFVAGDPTYEQYF	TGTGCCAGCAGTTTTGTTGCGGGAGACCCTACCTACGAGCAGTACTTC
TRBJ2-1	NA	NA	TRBV29-1	CSVGEISREQFF	TGCAGCGTTGGCGAAATATCTCGGGAGCAGTTCTTC
TRBJ2-4	NA	NA	TRBV11-2	CASSLDHSTGNIQYF	TGTGCCAGCAGCTTAGATCATAGCACTGGAAACATTCAGTACTTC
TRBJ1-4	NA	NA	TRBV18	CASSPGLRGPNEKLFF	TGTGCCAGCTCACCGGGGCTGCGCGGCCCTAATGAAAAACTGTTTTTT
TRBJ2-1	TRBD2	NA	TRBV11-2	CASSLRLAGYNEQFF	TGTGCCAGCAGCTTGAGGCTAGCGGGCTACAATGAGCAGTTCTTC
TRBJ2-1	NA	NA	TRBV10-3	CAISESTLSGEKQFF	TGTGCCATCAGTGAGTCGACCCTTTCAGGGGAAAAGCAGTTCTTC
TRBJ1-3	NA	NA	TRBV20-1	CSASYSSGNTIYF	TGCAGTGCTAGTTATAGCTCTGGAAACACCATATATTTT
TRBJ2-7	NA	NA	TRBV19	CASKSAGSTYEQYF	TGTGCCAGTAAATCAGCGGGCAGCACCTACGAGCAGTACTTC
TRBJ2-5	TRBD1	NA	TRBV11-3	CASSSRIRGQGTQETQYF	TGTGCCAGCAGCTCAAGAATTCGGGGACAGGGGACCCAAGAGACCCAGTACTTC